These 7 T cell receptor beta chains originate from one sample sequenced in a study of T-cell reconstitution after alpha-beta-depleted transplantation in children. For TCRbeta, the library was prepared with unique molecular identifiers. TCRdb reanalysed the PCR reads using MiXCR and keeps one entry per CDR3 protein. The data show roughly 190,000 distinct CDR3 sequences, with more than 14% seen just once and 13% held by the top ten. The material was PBMCs from the stem cell graft donor, obtained from the stem cell graft. The receptors stem from a human donor who donated a stem cell graft to a child with acute lymphoblastic leukemia.

This clonotype was counted at least ten times. The chain recombines TRBV10-3 with TRBJ1-1; the D is unclear. CDR1 and CDR2 from the germline V gene are ENHRY and SYGVKD. The V gene lost 2 bases and the J gene lost 2 bases, with 9 bases spanning the gap. CDR3 length: 14 residues. The CDR3 nucleotides read TGTGCCATCAGTGAGGGGGTTGAAAACACTGAAGCTTTCTTT. Its protein is CAISEGVENTEAFF.

This clonotype was found many times. The V call is TRBV7-8, the J call TRBJ1-4, with 9 nucleotides matching TRBD1. The J segment lost 7 bases and the V segment lost 0 bases, leaving 6 bases of the junction unmatched. The CDR3 has 16 residues. In germline, CDR1 is SGHVS, CDR2 FQNEAQ. DNA for the CDR3: TGTGCCAGCAGCTTAGCGGTGGGACAGGGAGCTGAAAAACTGTTTTTT. Translating it yields CASSLAVGQGAEKLFF.

The table lists this clonotype with many counts. The CDR3 loop reads CASSGQGRETQYF. CDR3 sequence (DNA): TGTGCCAGCAGCGGACAGGGGCGGGAGACCCAGTACTTC. The chain is built from TRBV12-3 or TRBV12-4 and TRBJ2-5; TRBD1 matches at 9 bases. CDR3 length: 13 residues. Trimming removed 6 bases from V and 5 bases from J; junction bases left unmatched: 4.

The rearrangement links TRBV19 to TRBJ2-3; D is possibly TRBD2 (6 bases). Trimming removed 1 base from V and 1 base from J, with 12 bases in between. The germline V gene has CDR1 LNHDA and CDR2 SQIVND (reference sequence). This CDR3 is 16 amino acids long. The CDR3 nucleotides read TGTGCCAGTAGTATAGCACGGGAGCGAGGCACAGATACGCAGTATTTT. Translation: CASSIARERGTDTQYF.

This clonotype was observed many times. The rearrangement links TRBV5-5 to TRBJ2-5; perhaps TRBD2 as D (5 bases). The CDR3 runs to 14 residues. Trimming took 0 bases from V and 5 from J, leaving 11 bases between them. CDR1 and CDR2 (germline): SGHKS, YYEKEE (reference sequence). The CDR3 sequence is CASSLVAGVETQYF. The CDR3 DNA sequence: TGTGCCAGCAGCTTGGTCGCCGGGGTGGAGACCCAGTACTTC.

This clonotype was seen repeatedly, ten times or more. J is TRBJ2-1 and V is TRBV7-9; no firm D call. Trimming pared 5 bases from V and 0 bases from J, leaving 11 bases between. The CDR3 spans 15 residues. Germline V gene data show CDR1 as SEHNR and CDR2 as FQNEAQ (reference sequence). Here the CDR3 reads CASSPPTFSYNEQFF. The DNA for the CDR3 is TGTGCCAGCAGCCCGCCGACTTTCTCCTACAATGAGCAGTTCTTC.

This clonotype showed up just a few times. The gene calls are TRBV28 and TRBJ2-7, with 14 bases identical to TRBD2. J was trimmed by 6 bases and V by 7 bases; bases with no gene match: 17. The CDR3 runs to 18 residues. CDR1 and CDR2 from the germline V gene are MDHEN and SYDVKM. Here the CDR3 reads CASTATSGRAEMLREQYF. CDR3 nucleotides: TGTGCCAGCACAGCGACTAGCGGGAGGGCCGAGATGTTACGCGAGCAGTACTTC.